The sequence of this T cell receptor beta chain was determined in a study of OX40 agonist ivuxolimab in advanced cancers. Study summary: Patients were given ivuxolimab, an antibody that agonizes OX40 (CD134).

Profiled with immunoSEQ multiplex PCR; TCRdb holds only in-frame clones, not every one. The sample has approximately 70,000 clones; 80% to 90% are singletons. This receptor was identified in an adult with an advanced solid tumor such as melanoma, head and neck, liver or kidney cancer. The sample consisted of CD4+ or CD8+ T cells sorted from blood, taken in a trial of the OX40 agonist ivuxolimab.

The CDR3: CASSPRGSYNSPLHF. CDR3 DNA sequence: TGTGCCAGCAGCCCGAGAGGCTCCTATAATTCACCCCTCCACTTT. The V and J genes are TRBV13 and TRBJ1-6, with unresolved D. Trimming shortened V by 5 bases and J by 0 bases, and 8 bases separated the two germline ends. There are 15 residues in the CDR3. Germline CDR1 reads PRHDT; CDR2 reads FYEKMQ (reference sequence).